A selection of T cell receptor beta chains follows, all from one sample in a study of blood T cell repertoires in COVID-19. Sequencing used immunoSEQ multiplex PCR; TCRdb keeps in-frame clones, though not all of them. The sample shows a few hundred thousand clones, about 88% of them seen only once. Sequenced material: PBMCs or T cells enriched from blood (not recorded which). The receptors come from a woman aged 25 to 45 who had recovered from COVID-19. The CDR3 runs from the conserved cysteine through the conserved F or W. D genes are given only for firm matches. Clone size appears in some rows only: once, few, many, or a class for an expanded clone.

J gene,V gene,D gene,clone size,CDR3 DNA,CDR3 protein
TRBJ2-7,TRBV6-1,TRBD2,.,TGTGCCAGCAGTGAACTAGCGGGGATGGTAAAGGGACAGTACTTC,CASSELAGMVKGQYF
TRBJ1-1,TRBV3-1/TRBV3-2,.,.,TGTGCCAGCAGCCCCCGGGAGTCTGAAGCTTTCTTT,CASSPRESEAFF
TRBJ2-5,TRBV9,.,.,TGTGCCAGCAGCCTAGGACTCTCGCGGGGAGAGACCCAGTACTTC,CASSLGLSRGETQYF
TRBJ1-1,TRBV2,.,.,TGTGCCAGCAGGCGAGCGGGTTTGAATGAAGCTTTCTTT,CASRRAGLNEAFF
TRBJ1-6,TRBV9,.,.,TGTGCCAGCAGCGGGGGCATCAGCTCCTATAATTCACCCCTCCACTTT,CASSGGISSYNSPLHF
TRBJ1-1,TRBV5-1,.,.,TGCGCCAGCACCCTTGAGGACACAAACACTGAAGCTTTCTTT,CASTLEDTNTEAFF
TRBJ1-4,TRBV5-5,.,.,TGTGCCAGCAGCAGCTCCAGCGTTGGGAATGAAAAACTGTTTTTT,CASSSSSVGNEKLFF
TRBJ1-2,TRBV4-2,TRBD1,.,TGTGCCAGCAGCCAAGACAGGGGGCAAAACTATGGCTACACCTTC,CASSQDRGQNYGYTF
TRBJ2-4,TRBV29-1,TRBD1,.,TGCAGCGTTGAAACGAGGGACAGGGGTAGGGAAAACATTCAGTACTTC,CSVETRDRGRENIQYF
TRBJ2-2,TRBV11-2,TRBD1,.,TGTGCCAGCAGCGGATCCCGGGACAGATCGAACACCGGGGAGCTGTTTTTT,CASSGSRDRSNTGELFF
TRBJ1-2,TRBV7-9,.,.,TGTGCCAGCAGCTTAACAGGGCAAAACTATGGCTACACCTTC,CASSLTGQNYGYTF
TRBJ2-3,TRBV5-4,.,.,TGTGCCAGCAGCCCGGTTGCTGCGGGGGCCCTCACGGGTACGCAGTATTTT,CASSPVAAGALTGTQYF
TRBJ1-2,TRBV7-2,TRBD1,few,TGTGCCAGCAGCTTAAGTGGGACAGGGGGGTATTATGGCTACACCTTC,CASSLSGTGGYYGYTF
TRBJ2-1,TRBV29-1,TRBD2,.,TGCAGCGTTCACTCCCTTAGCGGGCCCCATGAGCAGTTCTTC,CSVHSLSGPHEQFF
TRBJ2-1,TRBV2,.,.,TGTGCCAGCAGTGAGGCGGGGGCCCTGAATGAGCAGTTCTTC,CASSEAGALNEQFF
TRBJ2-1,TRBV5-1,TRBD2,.,TGCGCCAGCAGCCCCGGTGGGCGGGGGGCCTACAATGAGCAGTTCTTC,CASSPGGRGAYNEQFF
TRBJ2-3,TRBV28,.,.,TGTGCCAGCAGTTTAACCCTATCTCGGGCAGATACGCAGTATTTT,CASSLTLSRADTQYF